This entry lists 32 T cell receptor beta chains sequenced from one sample in a study of response to subunit inactivated influenza vaccine. TCRdb re-called the RT-PCR reads with MiXCR, one entry per CDR3 protein. The profile shows about 300,000 distinct CDR3 sequences, 21% of them singletons. This specimen was PBMCs from blood, taken roughly 20 months after vaccination. The source of these receptors is a man between 50 and 75 years old who received an inactivated influenza vaccine.

The J gene is TRBJ2-5, the V gene TRBV24-1, with 9 bases aligning to TRBD2. The V gene's germline CDR1 is KGHDR and CDR2 SFDVKD. This CDR3 is built from 14 residues. The junction had 7 bases not matched to a gene; V was cut back by 11 bases and J by 1 base. The CDR3 DNA is TGTGCCATCGGAGCGGGAGGCTCCCAAGAGACCCAGTACTTC. Amino acid sequence: CAIGAGGSQETQYF.

This clonotype was counted only a few times. This rearrangement joins TRBV19 to TRBJ1-4; unclear D gene. Trimming took off 0 bases at V and 7 bases at J, with 6 bases between the two ends. CDR1 and CDR2 from the germline V gene are LNHDA and SQIVND (reference sequence). There are 13 residues in the CDR3. The CDR3 DNA is TGTGCCAGTAGTATAGATCTCGCTGAAAAACTGTTTTTT. Translation: CASSIDLAEKLFF.

This clonotype has just a few counts. The V and J genes are TRBV18 and TRBJ1-2, with 7 bases lining up with TRBD1. The germline V gene encodes CDR1 KGHSH and CDR2 LQKENI. Trimming took 3 bases from V and 2 from J; bases not matched to a gene: 9. The CDR3 consists of 16 residues. CDR3 amino acids: CASSPPMGQLNYGYTF. In DNA form, the CDR3 reads TGTGCCAGCTCACCCCCCATGGGACAGTTAAACTATGGCTACACCTTC.

The V gene is TRBV12-3 or TRBV12-4, the J gene TRBJ2-1, with a weak D call TRBD2 (6 bases). V gave up 3 bases and J gave up 4 bases, with 13 bases separating them. The CDR3 is 15 residues long. In DNA, the CDR3 is TGTGCCAGCAGTTTCCCGGGACTCCCATACAATGAGCAGTTCTTC. Amino acids: CASSFPGLPYNEQFF.

The chain is built from TRBV5-6 and TRBJ2-3, with D perhaps assigned TRBD1 or TRBD2 (5 bases each). The germline V gene encodes CDR1 SGHDT and CDR2 YYEEEE. Trimming removed 2 bases at V and 2 bases at J, with 18 bases between. The CDR3 loop spans 17 amino acids. CDR3 sequence (DNA): TGTGCCAGCAGCTTCCCCTTGGGGGAACACCCCACAGATACGCAGTATTTT. This gives the protein CASSFPLGEHPTDTQYF.

The chain links TRBV6-5 to TRBJ2-1, with 7 bases matching TRBD2. There are 15 residues in the CDR3. The V segment lost 1 base and the J segment 6 bases; nucleotides outside the gene matches: 6. CDR1 is MNHEY and CDR2 is SVGAGI in the germline V gene. The CDR3 nucleotides read TGTGCCAGCAGTTACTGGGGGGAGGGCCGCAATGAGCAGTTCTTC. This sequence encodes CASSYWGEGRNEQFF.

This clonotype was counted ten times or more. The J gene is TRBJ1-1, the V gene TRBV4-1; possibly TRBD1 for D (6 bases). The germline V gene encodes CDR1 MGHRA and CDR2 YSYEKL. CDR3 length equals 16 residues. Trimming removed 2 bases from V and 1 base from J, with 14 bases in between. Written as DNA, the CDR3 is TGCGCCAGCAGCCAAACCCCGGGACACCCGAACACTGAAGCTTTCTTT. Translated: CASSQTPGHPNTEAFF.

This clonotype was seen a few times. V and J are TRBV4-1 and TRBJ2-5; D gene uncertain. Trimming removed 0 bases at V and 3 bases at J, with 5 bases between. Germline lookup yields CDR1 MGHRA and CDR2 YSYEKL. The CDR3 covers 13 residues. For the CDR3, the DNA is TGCGCCAGCAGCCAAGAGGTTGAAGAGACCCAGTACTTC. Encoded protein: CASSQEVEETQYF.

This clonotype was found a few times. The rearrangement links TRBV20-1 to TRBJ2-4, with no clear D. The germline V and J ends were trimmed by 5 bases and 6 bases, with 14 bases remaining between them. Per the germline V gene, CDR1 is DFQATT and CDR2 is SNEGSKA (reference sequence). CDR3 length: 13 residues. The DNA of the CDR3 is TGCAGTGCTCCACGGGTGGGGTTAAACATTCAGTACTTC. This encodes CSAPRVGLNIQYF.

This clonotype showed up just a few times. The chain uses TRBV28 and TRBJ1-1; 9 bases are a match to TRBD1. Per germline, CDR1 MDHEN and CDR2 SYDVKM. CDR3 length: 14 amino acids. V was clipped by 3 bases and J by 4 bases; unmatched bases: 3. The CDR3 bases are TGTGCCAGCAGTTTGGGGGACAGGGTCACTGAAGCTTTCTTT. Amino acids: CASSLGDRVTEAFF. The variable domain in full, with the rest retrieved from reference TRBV28 and TRBJ1-1, is DVKVTQSSRYLVKRTGEKVFLECVQDMDHENMFWYRQDPGLGLRLIYFSYDVKMKEKGDIPEGYSVSREKKERFSLILESASTNQTSMYLCASSLGDRVTEAFFGQGTRLTVV.

The chain joins TRBV4-3 to TRBJ1-1; D remains unclear. Germline lookup yields CDR1 LGHNA and CDR2 YSLEER. V was pared by 0 bases and J by 4 bases, with 9 bases between. The CDR3 has 14 residues. CDR3 amino acids: CASSQDGSATEAFF. CDR3 coding DNA: TGCGCCAGCAGCCAAGATGGGAGTGCCACTGAAGCTTTCTTT.

This sequence joins TRBV3-1 and TRBJ1-5, with D unresolved. The V gene's germline CDR1 is LGHDT and CDR2 YNNKEL (reference sequence). This CDR3 comprises 14 residues. V lost 4 bases, J lost 9 bases, and 16 bases lay in between. Here the CDR3 reads CASSPAGLGLPQHF. For the CDR3, the DNA is TGTGCCAGCAGCCCAGCAGGCCTCGGACTGCCCCAGCATTTT.

The genes are TRBV3-1 and TRBJ1-2; D unresolved. With 3 bases removed from V and 9 bases from J, the gap between germline ends came to 14 bases. The CDR3 totals 13 residues. CDR1 and CDR2 (germline): LGHDT, YNNKEL (reference sequence). The CDR3 sequence is CASSQRTLLRYTF. CDR3 coding DNA: TGTGCCAGCAGCCAGCGGACTCTTCTTCGCTACACCTTC. The complete variable domain, with remaining parts taken from reference TRBV3-1 and TRBJ1-2, reads DTAVSQTPKYLVTQMGNDKSIKCEQNLGHDTMYWYKQDSKKFLKIMFSYNNKELIINETVPNRFSPKSPDKAHLNLHINSLELGDSAVYFCASSQRTLLRYTFGSGTRLTVV.

Details on this clonotype: One end of the junction is discordant with germline, which a read error may explain. The J gene is TRBJ2-1, the V gene TRBV5-4, with unresolved D. CDR3 length equals 12 residues. Germline assignment: CDR1 SGHNT and CDR2 YYREEE (reference sequence). In DNA, the CDR3 is TGTGCCAGCAGCGCGGACGGACCTCCGTCGATCTTC. This encodes CASSADGPPSIF.

The chain uses TRBV20-1 and TRBJ2-3, with TRBD2 matching over 8 bases. The V and J ends lost 8 bases and 1 base, in that order; junction bases with no gene match: 8. CDR1 DFQATT and CDR2 SNEGSKA come from the germline V gene (reference sequence). This CDR3 has 14 amino acids. CDR3 residues: CSKKSGGRTDTQYF. CDR3 DNA: TGCAGTAAAAAAAGCGGGGGCCGCACAGATACGCAGTATTTT.

This clonotype was recorded at least ten times. The chain carries TRBV6-1 and TRBJ1-2; a possible D gene is TRBD1 (5 bases). CDR3 length equals 16 residues. The germline V gene encodes CDR1 MNHNS and CDR2 SASEGT. V dropped 2 bases and J dropped 0 bases, with 13 bases sitting between them. In DNA, the CDR3 is TGTGCCAGCAGTGAAACCGTTCGGGGGGCTAACTATGGCTACACCTTC. Protein: CASSETVRGANYGYTF.

V is TRBV4-1 and J is TRBJ1-1; 8 bases agree with TRBD1. Germline assignment: CDR1 MGHRA and CDR2 YSYEKL. The CDR3 is 17 residues long. The junction had 12 bases not matched to a gene; V was cut back by 6 bases and J by 0 bases. The CDR3 reads CASRLTLDRALNTEAFF. The DNA for the CDR3 is TGCGCCAGCAGGCTCACTTTGGACAGGGCCCTGAACACTGAAGCTTTCTTT.

The chain has TRBV3-1 and TRBJ1-1; 9 bases align to TRBD1. The CDR3 runs 15 residues. CDR1 and CDR2 (germline): LGHDT, YNNKEL (reference sequence). V lost 5 bases to trimming and J lost 1 base; unmatched junction nucleotides: 5. This CDR3 reads CASSKAGQGNTEAFF. The CDR3 DNA is TGTGCCAGCAGCAAAGCGGGACAGGGGAACACTGAAGCTTTCTTT.

The gene calls are TRBV5-1 and TRBJ2-5; D is possibly TRBD1 (5 bases). CDR1 is SGHRS and CDR2 is YFSETQ in the germline V gene. Trimming took off 5 bases at V and 5 bases at J, with 13 bases between the two ends. This CDR3 contains 13 residues. DNA of the CDR3: TGCGCCAGCAGAGGGGATGTGGGGGAGACCCAGTACTTC. It specifies CASRGDVGETQYF.

CDR3 sequence (DNA): TGCAGTGCTCTTAGCGGGGGGGCCTACGAGCAGTACTTC. Protein product: CSALSGGAYEQYF. The chain uses TRBV20-1 and TRBJ2-7; 11 positions agree with TRBD2. Trimming cost V 5 bases and J 2 bases; bases outside gene matches: 2. The germline V gene has CDR1 DFQATT and CDR2 SNEGSKA (reference sequence). The CDR3 contains 13 residues.

This clonotype occurred many times. The rearrangement links TRBV6-2 or TRBV6-3 to TRBJ1-1; unclear D gene. The CDR3 loop spans 14 amino acids. Germline V CDR1 and CDR2: MNHEY, SVGEGT. Trimming shortened V by 2 bases and J by 3 bases, and 10 bases separated the two germline ends. This CDR3 is CASSYNSIYTEAFF. CDR3 DNA: TGTGCCAGCAGTTACAACAGTATCTACACTGAAGCTTTCTTT.

In this sample, this clonotype turned up many times. This sequence joins TRBV20-1 and TRBJ1-1, with no clear D. Between the trimmed V and J ends, which lost 5 bases and 2 bases, there was a span of 6 bases. Germline V lookup: CDR1 DFQATT, CDR2 SNEGSKA (reference sequence). This CDR3 is built from 11 residues. Written as DNA, the CDR3 is TGCAGTGCTCCCGACAACACTGAAGCTTTCTTT. It encodes CSAPDNTEAFF.

V and J are TRBV29-1 and TRBJ2-7; D remains unclear. Trimming removed 4 bases from V and 2 bases from J, with 6 bases in between. CDR3 size: 11 residues. The germline V gene has CDR1 SQVTM and CDR2 ANQGSEA. This CDR3 is CSVAGTYEQYF. As DNA, the CDR3 is TGCAGCGTTGCTGGGACCTACGAGCAGTACTTC.

This clonotype was counted at least ten times. J is TRBJ1-5 and V is TRBV12-3 or TRBV12-4; 9 bases line up with TRBD1. The junction had 7 bases not matched to a gene; V was cut back by 6 bases and J by 7 bases. This CDR3 is 14 amino acids long. The CDR3 DNA is TGTGCCAGCAGCGTACAGGGGGCTCGACAGCCCCAGCATTTT. Translated: CASSVQGARQPQHF.

The chain recombines TRBV2 with TRBJ1-5; no firm D call. The CDR3 runs 14 residues. CDR1 is SNHLY and CDR2 is FYNNEI in the germline V gene. Trimming removed 2 bases at V and 7 bases at J, with 12 bases between. The DNA of the CDR3 is TGTGCCAGCAGTGAATCTTGGGCACGCCAGCCCCAGCATTTT. As protein: CASSESWARQPQHF.

This clonotype was seen ten or more times. The J gene is TRBJ1-1, the V gene TRBV12-3 or TRBV12-4; 8 nucleotides align to TRBD1. This CDR3 spans 13 amino acids. Trimming at V came to 4 bases and at J to 8 bases, leaving 6 bases not matched to a gene. CDR3 nucleotides: TGTGCCAGCAGTTCCAGGGGGCCCAGCGAAGCTTTCTTT. This sequence encodes CASSSRGPSEAFF.

This clonotype was counted only a few times. The chain has TRBV5-1 and TRBJ2-5; D uncertain. Trimming took 4 bases from V and 5 from J, leaving 9 bases between them. The CDR3 contains 12 residues. Germline V gene lookup returns CDR1 SGHRS and CDR2 YFSETQ. The CDR3 protein is CASSPAAETQYF. The CDR3 DNA reads as TGCGCCAGCAGCCCGGCCGCGGAGACCCAGTACTTC.

The V gene is TRBV2, the J gene TRBJ2-3; 7 bases match TRBD2. Germline V lookup: CDR1 SNHLY, CDR2 FYNNEI. CDR3 length: 13 residues. V lost 7 bases to trimming and J lost 5 bases; unmatched junction nucleotides: 6. CDR3 sequence (DNA): TGTGCCAGCATACGGGAGGTCTTAGATACGCAGTATTTT. Its translation is CASIREVLDTQYF.

The V call is TRBV18, the J call TRBJ2-1; 7 nucleotides agree with TRBD1. Trimming removed 3 bases from V and 6 bases from J; junction bases left unmatched: 11. CDR3 size: 16 residues. Germline CDR1 KGHSH, CDR2 LQKENI. CDR3 nucleotides: TGTGCCAGCTCACCTCAAGAGACAGGGATGACCAATGAGCAGTTCTTC. This codes for CASSPQETGMTNEQFF. The full variable domain, in which reference TRBV18 and TRBJ2-1 provide the parts outside the CDR3, is NAGVMQNPRHLVRRRGQEARLRCSPMKGHSHVYWYRQLPEEGLKFMVYLQKENIIDESGMPKERFSAEFPKEGPSILRIQQVVRGDSAAYFCASSPQETGMTNEQFFGPGTRLTVL.

The chain joins TRBV20-1 to TRBJ1-5; D is unresolved. The germline V gene has CDR1 DFQATT and CDR2 SNEGSKA (reference sequence). Trimming took off 0 bases at V and 11 bases at J, with 17 bases between the two ends. The CDR3 has 14 residues. For the CDR3, the DNA is TGCAGTGCTAGAGAGGGGTCCCAGAGTCGGGCCCAGCATTTT. Translating it yields CSAREGSQSRAQHF.

V is TRBV12-3 or TRBV12-4 and J is TRBJ1-1, with 7 bases fitting TRBD1. This CDR3 region has 15 residues. With V trimmed by 4 bases and J by 9 bases, 14 bases remained unmatched. CDR3 coding DNA: TGTGCCAGCAGTTCGAATCAGGGGGTCGGGATGAAAGCTTTCTTT. Translation gives CASSSNQGVGMKAFF.

This chain uses TRBV12-3 or TRBV12-4 with TRBJ2-1; D ambiguous. V was clipped by 3 bases and J by 0 bases, with 9 bases between them. The CDR3 is 15 amino acids. The CDR3 reads CASSLEYGSYNEQFF. The CDR3 nucleotides read TGTGCCAGCAGTTTGGAGTATGGCTCCTACAATGAGCAGTTCTTC.